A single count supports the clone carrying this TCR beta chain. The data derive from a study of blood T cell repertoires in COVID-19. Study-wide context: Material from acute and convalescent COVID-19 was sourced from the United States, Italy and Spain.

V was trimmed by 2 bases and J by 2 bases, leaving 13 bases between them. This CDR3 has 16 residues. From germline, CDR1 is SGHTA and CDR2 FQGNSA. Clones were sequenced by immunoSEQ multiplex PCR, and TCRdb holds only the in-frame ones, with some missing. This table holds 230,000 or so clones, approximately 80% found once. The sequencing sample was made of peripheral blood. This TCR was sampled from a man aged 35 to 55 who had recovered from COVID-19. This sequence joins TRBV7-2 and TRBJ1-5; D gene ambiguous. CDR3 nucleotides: TGTGCCAGCAGCTTATCCTCGACAATCGGCAATCAGCCCCAGCATTTT. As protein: CASSLSSTIGNQPQHF.